These 11 T cell receptor beta chains were sequenced from one sample in a study of Graves' ophthalmopathy and Graves' hyperthyroidism. RNA transcripts provided the template for amplifying TCR beta CDR3 regions. HTBI-primed first-round RT-PCR preceded second-round multiplex PCR. TCRdb passed the multiplex PCR reads through MiXCR, listing each CDR3 protein once. The sample has 200,000 to 300,000 distinct CDR3 sequences; 45% are singletons. Input material: peripheral blood. The receptor source for this set is an adult man with Graves' ophthalmopathy.

The rearrangement joins TRBV20-1 to TRBJ2-7, with D possibly TRBD1 on 6 matching bases. V lost 0 bases to trimming and J lost 4 bases, with 16 bases between them. The CDR3 sequence is 15 residues long. Germline assignment: CDR1 DFQATT and CDR2 SNEGSKA (reference sequence). The CDR3 is CSARDTGQTTYEQYF. In DNA form, the CDR3 reads TGCAGTGCTAGAGATACAGGACAGACCACTTACGAGCAGTACTTC.

This sequence joins TRBV12-5 and TRBJ1-5; 7 bases are shared with TRBD1. This CDR3 has 15 residues. CDR1 and CDR2 from the germline V gene are LGHNT and FRNRAP. CDR3 DNA sequence: TGTGCCAGCAGTTTAAAGGCGGGAGGGGGCTTGCCCCAGCATTTT. Translated: CASSLKAGGGLPQHF.

The genes are TRBV2 and TRBJ1-1; D might be TRBD1 (6 bases). The CDR3 loop spans 13 amino acids. Trimming took off 6 bases at V and 3 bases at J, with 11 bases between the two ends. CDR1 is SNHLY and CDR2 is FYNNEI in the germline V gene. This chain's CDR3 is CASRYTGYTEAFF. The CDR3 bases are TGTGCCAGCAGATATACAGGGTACACTGAAGCTTTCTTT.

CDR3 DNA sequence: TGCGCCAGCAGCCACGTCGGACGGCGTACTGAAGCTTTCTTT. This encodes CASSHVGRRTEAFF. The genes are TRBV4-1 and TRBJ1-1, with unresolved D. Germline CDR1 is MGHRA and CDR2 is YSYEKL. The CDR3 runs to 14 residues. V lost 3 bases, J lost 5 bases, and 13 bases lay in between.

This clonotype was picked up one time. At one end the junction does not follow the germline gene, possibly because of a read error. J is TRBJ1-5 and V is TRBV9; D not resolved. This CDR3 is built from 13 residues. Germline loops: CDR1 SGDLS, CDR2 YYNGEE. The CDR3 DNA sequence: TGCGCCAGCAGCTTGGCCAAGAATCAGCCCCAGCATTTT. Protein product: CASSLAKNQPQHF.

The chain uses TRBV9 and TRBJ2-2; no clear D. CDR3 length: 12 residues. Per germline, CDR1 SGDLS and CDR2 YYNGEE. Trimming took 0 bases from V and 7 from J, leaving 4 bases between them. CDR3 loop: CASSVGGGELFF. The CDR3, as DNA: TGTGCCAGCAGCGTAGGTGGCGGGGAGCTGTTTTTT.

The rearrangement links TRBV12-3 or TRBV12-4 to TRBJ2-7; 16 bases are a match to TRBD2. This CDR3 has 18 amino acids. V shed 6 bases, J shed 0 bases, and the junction held 8 bases outside the gene matches. CDR3 DNA sequence: TGTGCCAGCAGCCAAAGGGGACTAGCGGGGGGGCTCTCCTACGAGCAGTACTTC. Translation gives CASSQRGLAGGLSYEQYF.

V and J are TRBV12-3 or TRBV12-4 and TRBJ2-2; D is possibly TRBD2 (6 bases). The V gene lost 2 bases and the J gene lost 1 base, with 11 bases spanning the gap. CDR3 size: 16 residues. The CDR3 reads CASSLNRGLNTGELFF. DNA of the CDR3: TGTGCCAGCAGTTTAAATAGGGGACTGAACACCGGGGAGCTGTTTTTT.

This clonotype was seen a few times. The chain couples TRBV5-1 to TRBJ2-2; TRBD1 matches at 8 bases. CDR1 SGHRS and CDR2 YFSETQ come from the germline V gene. V shed 0 bases and J 4 bases; nucleotides not matched to a gene: 2. The CDR3 spans 15 residues. The chain's CDR3 is CASSLEGTGTGELFF. The CDR3 DNA is TGCGCCAGCAGCTTGGAGGGGACAGGCACCGGGGAGCTGTTTTTT.

The V gene is TRBV19, the J gene TRBJ2-7, with 7 bases that match TRBD1. The CDR3 runs to 15 residues. The J segment lost 4 bases and the V segment lost 5 bases, leaving 11 bases of the junction unmatched. CDR1 and CDR2 (germline): LNHDA, SQIVND (reference sequence). The CDR3 coding sequence is TGTGCCAGTAGTGGAATCGGGACAGAGTCTTACGAGCAGTACTTC. Residues: CASSGIGTESYEQYF. The full variable domain, completed using reference TRBV19 and TRBJ2-7, is DGGITQSPKYLFRKEGQNVTLSCEQNLNHDAMYWYRQDPGQGLRLIYYSQIVNDFQKGDIAEGYSVSREKKESFPLTVTSAQKNPTAFYLCASSGIGTESYEQYFGPGTRLTVT.

The rearrangement uses TRBV19 and TRBJ1-5; unclear D gene. Germline lookup yields CDR1 LNHDA and CDR2 SQIVND (reference sequence). The CDR3 contains 13 residues. V dropped 7 bases and J dropped 1 base, with 8 bases sitting between them. CDR3 nucleotides: TGTGCCAGTAACCGGGTCAGCAATCAGCCCCAGCATTTT. Amino acid sequence: CASNRVSNQPQHF.